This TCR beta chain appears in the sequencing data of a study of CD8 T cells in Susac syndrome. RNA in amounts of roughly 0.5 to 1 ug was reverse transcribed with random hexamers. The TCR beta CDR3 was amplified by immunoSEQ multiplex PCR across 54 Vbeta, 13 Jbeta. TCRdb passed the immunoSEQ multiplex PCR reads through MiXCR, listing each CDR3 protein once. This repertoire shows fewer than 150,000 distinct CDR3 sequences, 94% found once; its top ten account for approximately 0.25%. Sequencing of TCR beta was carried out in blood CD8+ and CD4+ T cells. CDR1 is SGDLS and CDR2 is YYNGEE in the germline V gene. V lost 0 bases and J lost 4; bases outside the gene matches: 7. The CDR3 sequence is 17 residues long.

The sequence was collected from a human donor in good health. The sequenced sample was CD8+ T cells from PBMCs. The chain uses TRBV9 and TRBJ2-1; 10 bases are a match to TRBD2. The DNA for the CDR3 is TGTGCCAGCAGCGTAGAGTTCCCTAGCGGGAGATACAATGAGCAGTTCTTC. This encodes CASSVEFPSGRYNEQFF.